These 16 T cell receptor beta chains were all obtained from the same sample, sequenced in a study of cytomegalovirus exposure and HLA in healthy donors. The PCR employed 60 Vbeta primers together with 13 Jbeta primers. Some clones are missing from TCRdb's copy, which holds only in-frame ones; the method was immunoSEQ multiplex PCR. The sample lists tens of thousands of clones; around 76% were seen once. The sequencing sample was made of PBMCs. These receptors came from a woman aged 25 to 39 in good health and CMV-seropositive.

V gene TRBV9 combines with J gene TRBJ1-1; D is possibly TRBD1 (5 bases). The CDR3 extends over 19 amino acids. The germline V and J ends were trimmed by 3 bases and 3 bases, with 27 bases remaining between them. Germline CDR1 SGDLS, CDR2 YYNGEE. CDR3 sequence: CASSDQTKGWNQSYTEAFF. The DNA of the CDR3 is TGTGCCAGCAGCGACCAAACGAAGGGGTGGAATCAGTCCTACACTGAAGCTTTCTTT.

The J gene is TRBJ2-7, the V gene TRBV7-2, with D perhaps matching TRBD1 (6 bases). The germline gives CDR1 SGHTA, CDR2 FQGNSA. The CDR3 has 14 amino acids. V was cut by 1 base and J by 4 bases, with 11 bases left in between. This CDR3 is CASSLGTGKYEQYF. The CDR3 DNA reads as TGTGCCAGCAGCTTAGGCACAGGGAAGTACGAGCAGTACTTC.

The chain links TRBV18 to TRBJ2-7; 11 nucleotides agree with TRBD2. Per germline, CDR1 KGHSH and CDR2 LQKENI. CDR3 length: 14 residues. V shed 6 bases and J 3 bases; nucleotides not matched to a gene: 4. The CDR3 protein is CASSPGLAVYEQYF. CDR3 sequence (DNA): TGTGCCAGCTCTCCGGGACTAGCGGTCTACGAGCAGTACTTC.

V gene TRBV6-5 combines with J gene TRBJ2-7; possible D gene TRBD2, 7 bases. The V end lost 2 bases, the J end lost 2 bases, and 16 bases lay between the germline ends. The length of the CDR3 is 16 residues. The germline gives CDR1 MNHEY, CDR2 SVGAGI. The CDR3 protein is CASSYLRGGGPYEQYF. As DNA, the CDR3 is TGTGCCAGCAGTTACCTTAGGGGGGGAGGCCCCTACGAGCAGTACTTC.

This chain joins TRBV9 and TRBJ2-6, with 10 bases lining up with TRBD2. J gave up 2 bases and V 4 bases, and 3 bases lay outside the gene matches. The V gene's germline CDR1 is SGDLS and CDR2 YYNGEE. The CDR3 has 16 residues. The CDR3 region has the DNA TGTGCCAGCAGCCTAGCGGGAGTGACTGGGGCCAACGTCCTGACTTTC. Amino acid sequence: CASSLAGVTGANVLTF. The complete variable domain, with remaining parts taken from reference TRBV9 and TRBJ2-6, reads DSGVTQTPKHLITATGQRVTLRCSPRSGDLSVYWYQQSLDQGLQFLIQYYNGEERAKGNILERFSAQQFPDLHSELNLSSLELGDSALYFCASSLAGVTGANVLTFGAGSRLTVL.

The V gene is TRBV28, the J gene TRBJ1-5, with a weak D call TRBD1 (5 bases). Germline V lookup: CDR1 MDHEN, CDR2 SYDVKM. Trimming stripped 7 bases from V and 2 bases from J, with 12 bases between. The CDR3 has 14 residues. CDR3 coding DNA: TGTGCCAGCATGAGAGCGGGGGGCAATCAGCCCCAGCATTTT. It yields the protein CASMRAGGNQPQHF.

CDR3 region: CASSAYTEAFF. The CDR3 nucleotides read TGTGCCAGCAGTGCCTACACTGAAGCTTTCTTT. This rearrangement joins TRBV2 to TRBJ1-1; no clear D gene. This CDR3 spans 11 amino acids. Germline-derived CDR1 and CDR2 are SNHLY and FYNNEI. Trimming took 4 bases from V and 3 from J, leaving 3 bases between them.

In its sample, this clone was seen a few times. CDR3 in amino acids: CASCPSGSGANVLTF. The CDR3 DNA sequence: TGTGCCAGCTGTCCTTCGGGGTCTGGGGCCAACGTCCTGACTTTC. V usage is TRBV6-5 and J usage is TRBJ2-6, with D maybe TRBD2 (5 bases). The CDR3 extends over 15 amino acids. CDR1 is MNHEY and CDR2 is SVGAGI in the germline V gene. The ends were cut back, 8 bases at V and 1 base at J, with 12 bases in the middle.

V is TRBV5-1 and J is TRBJ1-4; possible D gene TRBD1, 5 bases. Between the trimmed V and J ends, which lost 0 bases and 5 bases, there was a span of 11 bases. In germline, CDR1 is SGHRS, CDR2 YFSETQ. The CDR3 loop spans 15 amino acids. CDR3 residues: CASSLAGRVNEKLFF. CDR3 nucleotides: TGCGCCAGCAGCTTGGCGGGCAGGGTCAATGAAAAACTGTTTTTT.

The gene calls are TRBV7-9 and TRBJ2-7; 12 positions agree with TRBD1. This CDR3 has 14 residues. In germline, CDR1 is SEHNR, CDR2 FQNEAQ (reference sequence). V was pared by 3 bases and J by 5 bases, with 2 bases of the junction left unmatched. The CDR3 loop reads CASSLGQGADEQYF. CDR3 sequence (DNA): TGTGCCAGCAGCTTGGGACAGGGGGCTGACGAGCAGTACTTC.

The chain joins TRBV6-6 to TRBJ2-1; 8 bases match TRBD1. J gave up 5 bases and V 5 bases, and 8 bases lay outside the gene matches. Germline CDR1 and CDR2: MNHNY and SVGAGI (reference sequence). The CDR3 runs 15 residues. CDR3 coding DNA: TGTGCCAGCAGTCCTCGGACAGGGCTACACAATGAGCAGTTCTTC. Protein sequence: CASSPRTGLHNEQFF.

The V and J genes are TRBV6-5 and TRBJ1-1, with TRBD1 identical over 8 bases. There are 15 residues in the CDR3. With 8 bases clipped from V and 5 bases from J, the junction kept 13 bases outside the gene matches. CDR1 and CDR2 (germline): MNHEY, SVGAGI. The CDR3 sequence: CASRTDRGHKTEAFF. The CDR3 nucleotides read TGTGCCAGCCGTACCGACAGGGGACATAAGACTGAAGCTTTCTTT.

V and J are TRBV5-1 and TRBJ2-5; a possible D gene is TRBD1 (5 bases). Per the germline V gene, CDR1 is SGHRS and CDR2 is YFSETQ. The CDR3 sequence is 14 residues long. V lost 6 bases, J lost 1 base, and 13 bases lay in between. The CDR3: CASKIQVVQETQYF. The CDR3 region has the DNA TGCGCCAGCAAAATACAGGTCGTCCAAGAGACCCAGTACTTC.

J is TRBJ2-3 and V is TRBV4-2; 8 positions match TRBD1. After removal of 4 bases from V and 8 bases from J, the junction contained 14 bases not matched to a gene. The CDR3 extends over 16 amino acids. The germline V gene has CDR1 LGHNA and CDR2 YNFKEQ. CDR3 DNA: TGTGCCAGCAGCCCGATCGGGACAGGTCGGGAGTCTACGCAGTATTTT. It specifies CASSPIGTGRESTQYF.

This clone was detected only once. The V call is TRBV30, the J call TRBJ2-7, with D possibly being TRBD2 (6 bases). CDR1 GTSNPN and CDR2 SVGIG come from the germline V gene (reference sequence). The CDR3 is made up of 20 amino acids. V was shortened by 2 bases and J by 0 bases, with 29 bases between the two germline ends. Here the CDR3 reads CAWSTLEPGGRPPSSYEQYF. The CDR3 DNA reads as TGTGCCTGGAGTACACTTGAACCCGGAGGGCGGCCACCCAGCTCCTACGAGCAGTACTTC.

This sequence joins TRBV4-2 and TRBJ2-2; 11 nucleotides match TRBD2. The CDR3 sequence is 15 residues long. J lost 6 bases, V lost 8 bases, and 8 bases had no gene match. The germline CDR1 and CDR2 sequences are LGHNA and YNFKEQ. In DNA, the CDR3 is TGTGCCAGCCGGGGACTAGCGGAGGGGGCCGGGGAGCTGTTTTTT. It yields the protein CASRGLAEGAGELFF.